This TCR beta chain emerged from a study of metastatic and nonmetastatic thyroid tumors. Study in general: Patients with malignant and benign thyroid disease provided blood and tumor or nodule tissue, whose repertoires were compared.

The CDR3 has 12 residues. Trimming took off 2 bases at V and 5 bases at J, with 6 bases between the two ends. Germline assignment: CDR1 LGHDT and CDR2 YNNKEL (reference sequence). Prior to thyroid surgery, none of the patients had received any treatment. This clone has ten or more counts. This may stem from a read error, because a much larger clone lies one nucleotide away. Additional DNA sequences in this sample encode the identical CDR3. TCRdb reprocessed the PCR reads using MiXCR. Of 30,000 to 35,000 clones in the sample, around a sixth were seen once. The rearrangement joins TRBV3-1 to TRBJ2-5; D ambiguous. This TCR was recovered from a female donor with papillary thyroid cancer or a benign thyroid nodule (not recorded which). Some clones in this sample may be carry-over from other donors' samples. The material sequenced was blood. The CDR3 DNA follows: TGTGCCAGCAGCCAATTCGGGGAGACCCAGTACTTC. Translating it yields CASSQFGETQYF.